The rows below give T cell receptor beta chains drawn from one sample of a study of identical twins. TCRdb redid the calling of the 5' RACE reads with MiXCR, one entry per CDR3 protein. The data contain 270,000 or so distinct CDR3 sequences, approximately 8.3% of them singletons. These same records also appear under a second study, on yellow fever vaccine responses in identical twins.

Sequenced: CD8+ T cells sorted from blood. These TCRs come from a young woman in good health. Each CDR3 is given with its conserved first and last residue. A D gene is named only where the DNA matches it firmly. Clone size appears in some rows only: once, few, many, or a class for an expanded clone.

>TRBJ2-6|few|-|TRBV11-1|18
CASSSQEGLGSGANVLTF
TGTGCCAGCAGCTCCCAGGAGGGCCTTGGCTCTGGGGCCAACGTCCTGACTTTC
>TRBJ2-1|many|-|TRBV7-8|13
CASSLPGYDEQFF
TGTGCCAGCAGCTTACCGGGGTATGATGAGCAGTTCTTC
>TRBJ2-1|-|-|TRBV20-1|15
CSARDRDGLLHEQFF
TGCAGTGCTAGGGACCGGGACGGCTTGCTCCATGAGCAGTTCTTC
>TRBJ2-2|-|TRBD2|TRBV28|15
CASSLVGGSTGELFF
TGTGCCAGCAGTTTGGTGGGAGGGAGCACCGGGGAGCTGTTTTTT
>TRBJ1-5|-|-|TRBV12-3/TRBV12-4|12
CASADSNQPQHF
TGTGCCAGCGCCGACAGCAATCAGCCCCAGCATTTT
>TRBJ2-1|few|TRBD2|TRBV5-4|14
CASSLAGGLPEQFF
TGTGCCAGCAGCTTGGCGGGGGGGCTTCCTGAGCAGTTCTTC
>TRBJ2-7|-|-|TRBV7-8|12
CASSFPPSEQYF
TGTGCCAGCAGCTTTCCGCCATCCGAGCAGTACTTC
>TRBJ2-5|-|-|TRBV6-5|15
CASSYSWQGGETQYF
TGTGCCAGCAGTTACTCGTGGCAGGGTGGAGAGACCCAGTACTTC
>TRBJ2-7|few|-|TRBV3-1|14
CASSQPGFNYEQYF
TGTGCCAGCAGCCAACCGGGATTCAACTACGAGCAGTACTTC
>TRBJ2-1|few|-|TRBV20-1|17
CCARDTWGRGPNNEQFF
TGCTGTGCTAGAGACACCTGGGGCAGGGGACCTAACAATGAGCAGTTCTTC
>TRBJ2-7|few|-|TRBV2|15
CASTPPWDVAYEQYF
TGTGCCAGCACACCCCCCTGGGACGTAGCCTACGAGCAGTACTTC
>TRBJ2-1|few|TRBD2|TRBV24-1|13
CATSDGRAAEQFF
TGTGCCACCAGTGACGGGAGGGCCGCTGAGCAGTTCTTC
>TRBJ2-7|many|TRBD2|TRBV5-1|15
CASSLVPGGSYEQYF
TGCGCCAGCAGCTTGGTCCCCGGGGGGTCCTACGAGCAGTACTTC
>TRBJ1-4|few|-|TRBV9|14
CASSSGTPNEKLFF
TGTGCCAGCAGCTCCGGGACCCCTAATGAAAAACTGTTTTTT
>TRBJ2-3|few|-|TRBV5-1|15
CASTLGPSTRDTQYF
TGCGCCAGTACGTTAGGGCCCTCAACTAGGGATACGCAGTATTTT
>TRBJ2-1|few|-|TRBV12-3/TRBV12-4|16
CASSLAEATLYNEQFF
TGTGCCAGCAGTTTAGCGGAAGCAACACTCTACAATGAGCAGTTCTTC
>TRBJ1-4|-|TRBD1|TRBV28|15
CASSFYGRGLEKLFF
TGTGCCAGCAGTTTTTATGGCAGGGGGCTTGAAAAACTGTTTTTT
>TRBJ2-7|-|TRBD2|TRBV4-2|18
CASSQEVVLAGGGVEQYF
TGTGCCAGCAGCCAAGAGGTCGTACTAGCGGGAGGGGGGGTCGAGCAGTACTTC
>TRBJ2-7|-|-|TRBV18|14
CASSPPRDTYEQYF
TGTGCCAGCTCACCACCGAGAGACACCTACGAGCAGTACTTC
>TRBJ2-7|many|TRBD2|TRBV15|15
CATSEVAGPTYEQYF
TGTGCCACCAGCGAAGTAGCGGGACCGACCTACGAGCAGTACTTC
>TRBJ2-7|-|TRBD2|TRBV7-9|15
CASSLRAGDSYEQYF
TGTGCCAGCAGCTTAAGGGCGGGGGACTCCTACGAGCAGTACTTC
>TRBJ1-2|few|TRBD1|TRBV7-8|15
CASSLINPGGEGYTF
TGTGCCAGCAGCTTAATTAACCCAGGGGGTGAAGGCTACACCTTC
>TRBJ2-3|few|-|TRBV29-1|15
CSVEPPTASTDTQYF
TGCAGCGTTGAACCCCCGACGGCTAGCACAGATACGCAGTATTTT
>TRBJ1-1|few|-|TRBV15|15
CATSRGVGGVNEAFF
TGTGCCACCAGCAGAGGGGTCGGGGGTGTAAATGAAGCTTTCTTT
>TRBJ2-7|many|-|TRBV6-2/TRBV6-3|13
CASSYPGTYEQYF
TGTGCCAGCAGTTATCCAGGGACCTACGAGCAGTACTTC
>TRBJ2-7|-|TRBD2|TRBV9|19
CASSIRDDTSGASPYEQYF
TGTGCCAGCAGCATCCGAGACGATACTAGCGGGGCCTCCCCCTACGAGCAGTACTTC
>TRBJ2-2|many|-|TRBV9|17
CASSDNRVQLNTGELFF
TGTGCCAGCAGCGACAATCGTGTACAGCTCAACACCGGGGAGCTGTTTTTT
>TRBJ2-5|-|TRBD2|TRBV4-3|17
CASSQDLNSGSGETQYF
TGCGCCAGCAGCCAAGATCTTAATAGCGGGAGTGGAGAGACCCAGTACTTC
>TRBJ2-3|-|TRBD2|TRBV7-8|15
CASSAGLAGTDTQYF
TGTGCCAGCAGCGCAGGACTAGCGGGGACAGATACGCAGTATTTT
>TRBJ1-6|few|TRBD1|TRBV28|16
CASSLEGQGNNSPLHF
TGTGCCAGCAGTTTAGAAGGACAGGGGAATAATTCACCCCTCCACTTT
>TRBJ2-1|-|-|TRBV29-1|14
CSVGNRQLYNEQFF
TGCAGCGTTGGAAATCGGCAGCTCTACAATGAGCAGTTCTTC
>TRBJ2-5|many|-|TRBV12-3/TRBV12-4|13
CASRSENQETQYF
TGTGCCAGCCGGAGCGAAAACCAAGAGACCCAGTACTTC
>TRBJ2-3|few|-|TRBV15|14
CATSRELLGDTQYF
TGTGCCACCAGCAGAGAGTTGCTCGGAGATACGCAGTATTTT
>TRBJ2-1|-|-|TRBV3-1|18
CASSQGLRPGLAPNEQFF
TGTGCCAGCAGCCAAGGTTTGCGCCCAGGGCTCGCTCCCAATGAGCAGTTCTTC
>TRBJ2-3|many|-|TRBV4-1|13
CASSQEIADTQYF
TGCGCCAGCAGCCAAGAAATTGCGGATACGCAGTATTTT
>TRBJ2-7|-|-|TRBV5-1|14
CASSLEGPTVEQYF
TGCGCCAGCAGCTTGGAAGGGCCCACGGTCGAGCAGTACTTC
>TRBJ2-7|many|TRBD1|TRBV12-3/TRBV12-4|16
CASSSTPTGGLGEQYF
TGTGCCAGCAGTTCAACCCCGACAGGGGGCTTAGGCGAGCAGTACTTC
>TRBJ2-1|many|-|TRBV12-3/TRBV12-4|12
CASSFGGLEQFF
TGTGCCAGCAGTTTCGGGGGTTTAGAGCAGTTCTTC